These 11 T cell receptor beta chains originate from one sample sequenced in a study of T cell changes during pregnancy in multiple sclerosis. Profiling relied on immunoSEQ multiplex PCR, and the TCRdb table lists in-frame clones only, not all of them. This table has 50,000 to 70,000 clones, nearly 95% appearing once. Sample: peripheral blood, taken in the first trimester of pregnancy. The receptors originated from a female donor with multiple sclerosis, enrolled in a pregnancy study.

This clone is a singleton in its sample. The chain links TRBV7-8 to TRBJ2-5, with 14 positions matching TRBD2. Germline CDR1 is SGHVS and CDR2 is FQNEAQ. The CDR3 contains 17 residues. Losses at the gene ends were 1 base for V and 5 bases for J; bases not matched to a gene: 6. The CDR3: CASSLGLAGGRGETQYF. The CDR3 bases are TGTGCCAGCAGCTTAGGACTAGCGGGGGGGCGAGGGGAGACCCAGTACTTC.

This chain connects TRBV19 to TRBJ1-1; TRBD1 aligns across 7 bases. Germline V gene sequence: CDR1 LNHDA, CDR2 SQIVND (reference sequence). CDR3 length equals 13 residues. With V trimmed by 6 bases and J by 4 bases, 5 bases remained unmatched. As DNA, the CDR3 is TGTGCCAGTAGCGGAGCAGGGGGCACTGAAGCTTTCTTT. Translation: CASSGAGGTEAFF. Complete variable domain (other parts from reference TRBV19 and TRBJ1-1): DGGITQSPKYLFRKEGQNVTLSCEQNLNHDAMYWYRQDPGQGLRLIYYSQIVNDFQKGDIAEGYSVSREKKESFPLTVTSAQKNPTAFYLCASSGAGGTEAFFGQGTRLTVV.

J is TRBJ1-2 and V is TRBV7-2, with 7 bases lining up with TRBD1. The CDR3 loop spans 15 amino acids. CDR1 is SGHTA and CDR2 is FQGNSA in the germline V gene. V gave up 1 base and J gave up 10 bases; unmatched junction bases: 12. CDR3 nucleotides: TGTGCCAGCAGCTTAGTCGGCATGACAGGGAAGGACTACACCTTC. This encodes CASSLVGMTGKDYTF.

The rearrangement links TRBV4-3 to TRBJ2-1, with 7 nucleotides matching TRBD1. Per germline, CDR1 LGHNA and CDR2 YSLEER. CDR3 length: 15 residues. The junction had 4 bases not matched to a gene; V was cut back by 1 base and J by 4 bases. CDR3 sequence reads: CASSQGTGRYNEQFF. The CDR3 DNA follows: TGCGCCAGCAGCCAAGGGACAGGTCGTTACAATGAGCAGTTCTTC.

The chain carries TRBV7-2 and TRBJ1-1, with no clear D. Germline V gives CDR1 SGHTA, CDR2 FQGNSA. Trimming took off 1 base at V and 4 bases at J, with 16 bases between the two ends. There are 16 residues in the CDR3. CDR3 in DNA: TGTGCCAGCAGCTTAGGTCTGGGGAGGGATGGCACTGAAGCTTTCTTT. Translated: CASSLGLGRDGTEAFF.

The chain couples TRBV19 to TRBJ1-4; D is unresolved. V lost 5 bases, J lost 5 bases, and 6 bases lay in between. The CDR3 contains 12 residues. The germline V gene encodes CDR1 LNHDA and CDR2 SQIVND (reference sequence). The CDR3 nucleotides read TGTGCCAGTAGTTTCCCGAATGAAAAACTGTTTTTT. Its protein is CASSFPNEKLFF.

Details on this clone: Compared with germline, one end of the junction differs, possibly owing to a read error. The chain is built from TRBV4-3 and TRBJ2-1, with D possibly matching TRBD1 (6 bases). CDR3 length: 16 amino acids. Germline assignment: CDR1 LGHNA and CDR2 YSLEER. The DNA for the CDR3 is TGCGCCAGCGGCCAGGGGTTAGGGGGATCCTACAATGAGCAGTTCTTC. Amino acid sequence: CASGQGLGGSYNEQFF.

The chain has TRBV4-3 and TRBJ2-2, with TRBD1 as a possible D gene (5 bases). CDR1 is LGHNA and CDR2 is YSLEER in the germline V gene. The CDR3 consists of 17 residues. Trimming took off 0 bases at V and 13 bases at J, with 24 bases between the two ends. The CDR3 DNA is TGCGCCAGCAGCCAAGAGTTTAGCAGGGCCGCCGTGGTGGGGCTGTTTTTT. The encoded protein is CASSQEFSRAAVVGLFF.

About this clone itself: Germline and junction disagree at one end, which may indicate a read error. The chain is built from TRBV6-1 and TRBJ1-2, with D possibly matching TRBD1 (6 bases). This CDR3 is built from 13 residues. The germline V gene has CDR1 MNHNS and CDR2 SASEGT. This CDR3 reads CASTEQGGYGYTF. DNA of the CDR3: TGTGCCAGCACTGAACAGGGAGGGTATGGCTACACCTTC.

This rearrangement joins TRBV5-4 to TRBJ2-7; D is undetermined. The CDR3 extends over 13 amino acids. Deletions cut 4 bases from V and 3 bases from J, with 11 bases between. Germline CDR1 and CDR2: SGHNT and YYREEE (reference sequence). The CDR3 protein is CASSVVASYEQYF. CDR3 nucleotide sequence: TGTGCCAGCAGCGTCGTTGCCAGCTACGAGCAGTACTTC.

The chain has TRBV7-8 and TRBJ1-2; tentative D call: TRBD1 (6 bases). The germline V gene has CDR1 SGHVS and CDR2 FQNEAQ. The CDR3 has 13 residues. V lost 5 bases to trimming and J lost 4 bases, with 11 bases between them. The CDR3 bases are TGTGCCAGCAGCCCCCGGACAGCCTATGGCTACACCTTC. Its protein is CASSPRTAYGYTF.